This TCR beta chain was identified during a study of T cell clones after liver transplantation. Regarding the study as a whole: The donor-reactive repertoire was only partly measurable in two subjects, lacking donor cells. Graft donor-reactive T cells possibly entered the graft instead of undergoing deletion.

Remarks on this clone: Its antigen is unidentified.

Trimming removed 3 bases from V and 10 bases from J; junction bases left unmatched: 11. This CDR3 has 15 amino acids. The germline gives CDR1 GTSNPN, CDR2 SVGIG (reference sequence). Libraries were prepared by immunoSEQ multiplex PCR; TCRdb keeps only in-frame clonotypes and omits some of them. Here the sample spans about 120,000 clones, over 75% being singletons. The origin of this receptor is a human patient who received a liver transplant. Some of the T cells may derive from the graft donor. The sequenced sample was CD4+ T cells from blood, obtained 12 months after liver transplant. This chain connects TRBV30 to TRBJ2-3; 12 bases map to TRBD2. Written as DNA, the CDR3 is TGTGCCTGGAGACTAGCGGGGGGCCTTTTAGAGGCGCAGTATTTT. This encodes CAWRLAGGLLEAQYF. The full variable domain, completed using reference TRBV30 and TRBJ2-3, is SQTIHQWPATLVQPVGSPLSLECTVEGTSNPNLYWYRQAAGRGLQLLFYSVGIGQISSEVPQNLSASRPQDRQFILSSKKLLLSDSGFYLCAWRLAGGLLEAQYFGPGTRLTVL.